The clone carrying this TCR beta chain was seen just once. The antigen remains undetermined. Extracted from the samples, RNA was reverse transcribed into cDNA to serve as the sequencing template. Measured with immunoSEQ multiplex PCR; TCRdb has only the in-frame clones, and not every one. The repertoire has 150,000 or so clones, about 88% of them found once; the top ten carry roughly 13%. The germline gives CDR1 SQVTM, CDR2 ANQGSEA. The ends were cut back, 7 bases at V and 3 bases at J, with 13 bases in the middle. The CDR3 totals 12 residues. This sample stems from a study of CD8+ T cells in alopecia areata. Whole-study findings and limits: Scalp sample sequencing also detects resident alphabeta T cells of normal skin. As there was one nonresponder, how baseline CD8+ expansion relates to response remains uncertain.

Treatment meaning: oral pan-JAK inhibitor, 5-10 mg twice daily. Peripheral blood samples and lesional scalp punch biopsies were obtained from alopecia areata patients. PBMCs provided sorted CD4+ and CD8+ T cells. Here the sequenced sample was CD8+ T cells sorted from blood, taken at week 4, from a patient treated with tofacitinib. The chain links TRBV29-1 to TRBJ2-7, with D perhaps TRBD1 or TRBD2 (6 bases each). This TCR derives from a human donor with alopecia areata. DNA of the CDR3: TGCAGCGGCGCCAAGGGGGGCTACGAGCAGTACTTC. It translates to CSGAKGGYEQYF.